Each of the 29 T cell receptor beta chains below was sequenced from the same sample in a study of vaccination and CD4 T cells after COVID-19. No antigen has been assigned to these receptors. Cultured CD4+ T-cell DNA underwent Oncomine TCR Beta short-read sequencing. A single record per CDR3 protein comes from TCRdb applying MiXCR to the PCR reads. The table has 15,000 or so distinct CDR3 sequences, more than 35% seen once. Treatment in this sample: approximately 9-day PBMC culture with coronavirus spike peptide pools or control peptides (ViraFEST assay). The sequenced sample was CD4+ T cells from blood, cultured in vitro, obtained before SARS-CoV-2 vaccination. The receptors here all came from a human donor who had recovered from COVID-19.

The rearrangement uses TRBV6-1 and TRBJ1-6; no firm D call. The CDR3 covers 16 residues. Trimming cost V 2 bases and J 2 bases, with 10 bases left between them. Germline CDR1 MNHNS, CDR2 SASEGT. In DNA form, the CDR3 reads TGTGCCAGCAGTGAAAGACCCCGGACCTATAATTCACCCCTCCACTTT. Protein: CASSERPRTYNSPLHF.

This chain uses TRBV2 with TRBJ1-2; TRBD1 matches 9 bases. CDR3 length: 13 amino acids. The germline gives CDR1 SNHLY, CDR2 FYNNEI. The V gene end was trimmed by 5 bases and the J gene end by 8 bases; junction bases not matched to a gene: 6. The CDR3 DNA sequence: TGTGCCAGCAGTCCACAGGGGGCGGTAGGCTACACCTTC. Translated, it gives CASSPQGAVGYTF.

This sequence joins TRBV5-5 and TRBJ2-5; 7 nucleotides align to TRBD1. V lost 5 bases and J lost 7; bases outside the gene matches: 14. CDR1 and CDR2 from the germline V gene are SGHKS and YYEKEE (reference sequence). The length of the CDR3 is 15 residues. CDR3 in DNA: TGTGCCAGCAGAGGTACAGGGGCTCAGCCGGGGACCCAGTACTTC. Its translation is CASRGTGAQPGTQYF.

The chain links TRBV12-3 or TRBV12-4 to TRBJ2-5; 8 nucleotides match TRBD1. J was trimmed by 4 bases and V by 3 bases; bases with no gene match: 7. CDR3 size: 15 residues. This CDR3 is CASSFGRGLGETQYF. The CDR3 region has the DNA TGTGCCAGCAGTTTCGGCAGGGGGCTTGGAGAGACCCAGTACTTC.

DNA of the CDR3: TGTGCCAGTAGGGGACATTTGAACACTGAAGCTTTCTTT. This sequence encodes CASRGHLNTEAFF. The rearrangement uses TRBV19 and TRBJ1-1, with D possibly being TRBD1 (6 bases). This CDR3 has 13 amino acids. Germline CDR1 reads LNHDA; CDR2 reads SQIVND (reference sequence). V was trimmed by 6 bases and J by 0 bases, leaving 8 bases between them.

This clonotype came up a few times. The chain has TRBV28 and TRBJ1-2, with TRBD1 identical over 7 bases. The CDR3 length is 14 residues. J gave up 4 bases and V 6 bases, and 8 bases lay outside the gene matches. Germline CDR1 MDHEN, CDR2 SYDVKM. Written as DNA, the CDR3 is TGTGCCAGCAGACGGGACAGCCAGTTCTATGGCTACACCTTC. Its protein is CASRRDSQFYGYTF.

The chain recombines TRBV4-1 with TRBJ2-1; 9 bases agree with TRBD2. The V and J ends lost 1 base and 8 bases, in that order; junction bases with no gene match: 6. In germline, CDR1 is MGHRA, CDR2 YSYEKL. The CDR3 consists of 15 residues. The CDR3 sequence: CASSQGAGGRHEQFF. CDR3 DNA: TGCGCCAGCAGCCAAGGTGCGGGGGGGCGACATGAGCAGTTCTTC.

V gene TRBV6-4 combines with J gene TRBJ2-3; D unresolved. The CDR3 totals 15 residues. V was cut by 2 bases and J by 0 bases, with 9 bases left in between. In germline, CDR1 is MRHNA, CDR2 SNTAGT. Here the CDR3 DNA reads TGTGCCAGCAGTGACCGACCCGCTAGCACAGATACGCAGTATTTT. This gives the protein CASSDRPASTDTQYF.

The V call is TRBV20-1, the J call TRBJ1-4; D is perhaps TRBD1 (5 bases). The length of the CDR3 is 18 residues. In germline, CDR1 is DFQATT, CDR2 SNEGSKA (reference sequence). The V end lost 6 bases, the J end lost 1 base, and 24 bases lay between the germline ends. CDR3 loop: CSADTMGLLGGTNEKLFF. CDR3 DNA sequence: TGCAGTGCGGATACGATGGGGCTCCTAGGCGGAACTAATGAAAAACTGTTTTTT.

This clonotype turned up a few times. The rearrangement uses TRBV20-1 and TRBJ1-2, with 9 bases matching TRBD1. CDR3 length: 15 residues. The junction had 10 bases not matched to a gene; V was cut back by 6 bases and J by 2 bases. Germline values: CDR1 DFQATT, CDR2 SNEGSKA (reference sequence). The CDR3 loop reads CSALSGQGTNYGYTF. DNA of the CDR3: TGCAGTGCCCTTTCGGGACAGGGTACGAACTATGGCTACACCTTC.

This chain connects TRBV20-1 to TRBJ2-7, with a weak D call TRBD2 (6 bases). CDR1 and CDR2 (germline): DFQATT, SNEGSKA (reference sequence). The germline V and J ends were trimmed by 0 bases and 3 bases, with 12 bases remaining between them. The CDR3 extends over 14 amino acids. CDR3 sequence reads: CSARDLGSRYEQYF. The CDR3 bases are TGCAGTGCTAGAGATCTCGGGAGTCGCTACGAGCAGTACTTC.

V usage is TRBV7-3 and J usage is TRBJ1-1; unclear D gene. There are 13 residues in the CDR3. Germline V lookup: CDR1 SGHTA, CDR2 FQGTGA. Trimming cost V 2 bases and J 0 bases, with 4 bases left between them. This chain's CDR3 is CASSLEVNTEAFF. DNA of the CDR3: TGTGCCAGCAGCTTAGAGGTGAACACTGAAGCTTTCTTT.

A few counts support this clonotype. CDR3 protein: CASSRDRSLAGYTF. CDR3 DNA sequence: TGTGCCAGCAGCCGGGACAGGTCTCTGGCCGGCTACACCTTC. The chain links TRBV11-1 to TRBJ1-2, with TRBD1 matching over 8 bases. The junction had 10 bases not matched to a gene; V was cut back by 5 bases and J by 8 bases. This CDR3 comprises 14 residues. Germline CDR1 reads SGHAT; CDR2 reads FQDESV (reference sequence).

V gene TRBV20-1 combines with J gene TRBJ2-1; D is possibly TRBD2 (6 bases). There are 18 residues in the CDR3. The V gene's germline CDR1 is DFQATT and CDR2 SNEGSKA (reference sequence). Trimming removed 3 bases at V and 4 bases at J, with 25 bases between. This CDR3 reads CSARRQPNGGLMYNEQFF. CDR3 nucleotide sequence: TGCAGTGCTAGGAGACAGCCGAACGGAGGGCTGATGTACAATGAGCAGTTCTTC.

The J gene is TRBJ2-1, the V gene TRBV7-2, with 8 bases lining up with TRBD1. The CDR3 extends over 15 amino acids. Germline CDR1 and CDR2: SGHTA and FQGNSA. V lost 5 bases and J lost 9; bases outside the gene matches: 12. CDR3 protein: CASSQRTGRFGEQFF. CDR3 DNA sequence: TGTGCCAGCAGCCAAAGGACAGGGAGGTTTGGTGAGCAGTTCTTC.

The V and J genes are TRBV6-2 or TRBV6-3 and TRBJ2-1, with a tentative D call TRBD2 (6 bases). V lost 2 bases to trimming and J lost 8 bases, with 10 bases between them. Germline V gene lookup returns CDR1 MNHEY and CDR2 SVGEGT. The CDR3 consists of 13 residues. CDR3 sequence (DNA): TGTGCCAGCAGTTACGCGGGGAGCCATGAGCAGTTCTTC. Its protein is CASSYAGSHEQFF.

By share, this clonotype ranks as medium-sized. The rearrangement uses TRBV7-2 and TRBJ2-7, with D hard to call. Germline-derived CDR1 and CDR2 are SGHTA and FQGNSA. The CDR3 contains 12 residues. V dropped 1 base and J dropped 1 base, with 2 bases sitting between them. CDR3 DNA sequence: TGTGCCAGCAGCTTAGTTTCCTACGAGCAGTACTTC. As protein: CASSLVSYEQYF.

CDR3 sequence (DNA): TGTGCCAGTAGTATACCCCTAAGCGGGTTTAGGGGCACAGATACGCAGTATTTT. Translated: CASSIPLSGFRGTDTQYF. This chain connects TRBV19 to TRBJ2-3; perhaps TRBD2 as D (6 bases). Trimming pared 2 bases from V and 1 base from J, leaving 19 bases between. This CDR3 contains 18 residues. Germline V lookup: CDR1 LNHDA, CDR2 SQIVND (reference sequence).

This chain connects TRBV27 to TRBJ1-1; 7 positions agree with TRBD1. V was clipped by 3 bases and J by 4 bases; unmatched bases: 8. CDR1 and CDR2 (germline): MNHEY, SMNVEV (reference sequence). This CDR3 comprises 15 residues. CDR3 region: CASSFFDRVGTEAFF. CDR3 nucleotides: TGTGCCAGCAGTTTTTTCGACAGGGTGGGCACTGAAGCTTTCTTT.

The V call is TRBV6-1, the J call TRBJ2-3, with D maybe TRBD1 (6 bases). The CDR3 extends over 14 amino acids. Per the germline V gene, CDR1 is MNHNS and CDR2 is SASEGT. The V and J ends lost 8 bases and 3 bases respectively, with 15 bases between them. Here the CDR3 reads CASRKDSFTDTQYF. As DNA, the CDR3 is TGTGCCAGCCGAAAGGACAGTTTTACAGATACGCAGTATTTT.

CDR3 in DNA: TGTGCCAGCAGCACTGGACAGGGTTATTCCTACGAGCAGTACTTC. This gives the protein CASSTGQGYSYEQYF. This sequence joins TRBV28 and TRBJ2-7; TRBD1 agrees at 8 bases. J lost 1 base, V lost 6 bases, and 8 bases had no gene match. Germline assignment: CDR1 MDHEN and CDR2 SYDVKM. The CDR3 sequence is 15 residues long.

This sequence joins TRBV7-9 and TRBJ1-1, with D hard to call. The CDR3 is made up of 17 amino acids. V lost 4 bases and J lost 3, with 21 bases in between. The germline CDR1 and CDR2 sequences are SEHNR and FQNEAQ (reference sequence). The DNA of the CDR3 is TGTGCCAGCAGCTACTCGCGGGATCTAGCGTGGGACACTGAAGCTTTCTTT. This gives the protein CASSYSRDLAWDTEAFF.

The chain has TRBV19 and TRBJ1-2; D is undetermined. Trimming stripped 5 bases from V and 4 bases from J, with 11 bases between. Germline lookup yields CDR1 LNHDA and CDR2 SQIVND (reference sequence). This CDR3 has 13 amino acids. The CDR3 sequence: CASSLAETYGYTF. The DNA of the CDR3 is TGTGCCAGTAGTCTCGCTGAGACCTATGGCTACACCTTC. Drawing the rest from reference TRBV19 and TRBJ1-2, the complete variable domain is DGGITQSPKYLFRKEGQNVTLSCEQNLNHDAMYWYRQDPGQGLRLIYYSQIVNDFQKGDIAEGYSVSREKKESFPLTVTSAQKNPTAFYLCASSLAETYGYTFGSGTRLTVV.

This clonotype was counted between two and nine times. The J gene is TRBJ2-1, the V gene TRBV20-1, with 9 bases fitting TRBD2. This CDR3 is built from 15 residues. The germline CDR1 and CDR2 sequences are DFQATT and SNEGSKA (reference sequence). V lost 6 bases, J lost 4 bases, and 10 bases stayed unmatched. CDR3 nucleotide sequence: TGCAGTGCCAGGGAAATTAGCGGGGGATACAATGAGCAGTTCTTC. Protein product: CSAREISGGYNEQFF.

The gene calls are TRBV19 and TRBJ2-6; either TRBD1 or TRBD2 may fit D (6 bases each). The CDR3 extends over 19 amino acids. Germline V gene lookup returns CDR1 LNHDA and CDR2 SQIVND (reference sequence). V lost 4 bases and J 0 bases, leaving 19 bases between the germline ends. CDR3 region: CASSRGGPTIYSGANVLTF. The CDR3 DNA follows: TGTGCCAGTAGTAGAGGGGGGCCGACCATTTACTCTGGGGCCAACGTCCTGACTTTC.

The CDR3 is CATRLAGAYNEQFF. The CDR3 DNA reads TGTGCCACCAGACTAGCGGGAGCGTACAATGAGCAGTTCTTC. The chain joins TRBV15 to TRBJ2-1; 11 nucleotides line up with TRBD2. The ends lost 6 bases at V and 4 bases at J; junction bases unmatched: 2. The CDR3 length is 14 residues. CDR1 is LNHNV and CDR2 is YYDKDF in the germline V gene (reference sequence). Full variable domain (rest looked up from reference TRBV15 and TRBJ2-1): DAMVIQNPRYQVTQFGKPVTLSCSQTLNHNVMYWYQQKSSQAPKLLFHYYDKDFNNEADTPDNFQSRRPNTSFCFLDIRSPGLGDTAMYLCATRLAGAYNEQFFGPGTRLTVL.

This clonotype was recorded once. The rearrangement joins TRBV28 to TRBJ1-1; no firm D call. This CDR3 has 12 residues. CDR1 is MDHEN and CDR2 is SYDVKM in the germline V gene. V lost 11 bases to trimming and J lost 0 bases, with 10 bases between them. The CDR3 coding sequence is TGTGCCGCTAATGGGGTGAACACTGAAGCTTTCTTT. The encoded protein is CAANGVNTEAFF.

This clonotype has a handful of counts. The J gene is TRBJ2-7, the V gene TRBV6-1; 8 bases line up with TRBD1. Trimming cost V 6 bases and J 6 bases; bases outside gene matches: 13. Per the germline V gene, CDR1 is MNHNS and CDR2 is SASEGT. The CDR3 contains 15 residues. The CDR3 sequence is CASSSSGTGSREQYF. CDR3 DNA: TGTGCCAGCAGCAGCTCCGGGACAGGATCCCGCGAGCAGTACTTC.

This clonotype came up a few times. V usage is TRBV19 and J usage is TRBJ1-5; 8 bases map to TRBD1. This CDR3 contains 15 residues. V was pared by 4 bases and J by 2 bases, with 4 bases of the junction left unmatched. From germline, CDR1 is LNHDA and CDR2 SQIVND (reference sequence). The CDR3 spells CASSTGGVGNQPQHF. CDR3 nucleotide sequence: TGTGCCAGTAGTACAGGGGGCGTCGGCAATCAGCCCCAGCATTTT.